This TCR beta chain was captured by sequencing in a study of vaccination and CD4 T cells after COVID-19. As for the study in general: The study drew post-COVID samples a median around 100 days after diagnosis (range 35 to 161). The authors gave control cultures a CEFX pool, an HIV-1 Nef pool, or no peptide.

Whole-study results and caveats: The researchers studied relatively few convalescent patients and omitted early post-infection timepoints.

Germline CDR1 MDHEN, CDR2 SYDVKM. V was pared by 1 base and J by 3 bases, with 1 base between. The CDR3 length is 12 residues. Only a few counts were recorded for this clonotype. Antigen: not known. Treatment meaning: roughly ten-day PBMC culture with coronavirus spike peptide pools or control peptides (ViraFEST assay). ViraFEST grew antigen-specific T cells using peptide pools, then sequenced TCRs. CD4+ T cells that had been cultured provided DNA sequenced with the Oncomine TCR Beta short-read assay. MiXCR, run by TCRdb on the PCR reads, gives a single entry per CDR3 protein. Among 20,000 to 25,000 distinct CDR3 sequences listed, 35% to 40% were seen once.

The source is a human donor who had recovered from COVID-19. This chain uses TRBV28 with TRBJ1-5; D uncertain. The material sequenced was CD4+ T cells from blood, cultured in vitro, taken before SARS-CoV-2 vaccination. The CDR3, as DNA: TGTGCCAGCAGTTTATTCAATCAGCCCCAGCATTTT. Protein: CASSLFNQPQHF.